This entry describes one T cell receptor beta chain. What it binds is unknown. The source of the sample is a study of post-analysis software for immune sequencing data. Study-level findings and limits: A few TRBV segments occurring more often in patients than controls included TRBV5-6, TRBV5-1 and TRBV20-1.

Incorporated into the TCR beta cDNA libraries were unique molecular identifiers, which served to reduce PCR and sequencing biases. TCRdb redid the calling of the PCR reads with MiXCR, one entry per CDR3 protein. Found here are 550,000 to 700,000 distinct CDR3 sequences, 40% to 50% of them singletons; the top ten hold roughly 1.8%. The germline gives CDR1 KGHDR, CDR2 SFDVKD. The CDR3 spans 15 residues. The V end lost 5 bases, the J end lost 1 base, and 13 bases lay between the germline ends. The genes are TRBV24-1 and TRBJ2-5; D remains unclear. Sequencing input: blood. The clonotype originates from a girl aged 5-17 years with multiple sclerosis. This CDR3 reads CATSGPQWGQETQYF. CDR3 bases: TGTGCCACCAGTGGCCCACAATGGGGCCAAGAGACCCAGTACTTC.